This T cell receptor (beta chain) is from a study of OX40 agonist ivuxolimab in advanced cancers. Only in-frame clones appear in the TCRdb table, and some are missing; sequencing was by immunoSEQ multiplex PCR. The sample contains some 42,000 clones, roughly nine tenths of which appear only once. The sample was CD4+ or CD8+ T cells sorted from blood, taken in a trial of the OX40 agonist ivuxolimab. The receptor comes from an adult with an advanced solid tumor such as melanoma, head and neck, liver or kidney cancer.

Here the CDR3 reads CASSQDSGSHNEQFF. The CDR3 DNA reads as TGTGCCAGCAGCCAGGATAGCGGGAGCCACAATGAGCAGTTCTTC. The chain links TRBV4-2 to TRBJ2-1; 9 bases are shared with TRBD2. Trimming removed 3 bases from V and 5 bases from J; junction bases left unmatched: 5. Germline V lookup: CDR1 LGHNA, CDR2 YNFKEQ. The CDR3 runs to 15 residues.